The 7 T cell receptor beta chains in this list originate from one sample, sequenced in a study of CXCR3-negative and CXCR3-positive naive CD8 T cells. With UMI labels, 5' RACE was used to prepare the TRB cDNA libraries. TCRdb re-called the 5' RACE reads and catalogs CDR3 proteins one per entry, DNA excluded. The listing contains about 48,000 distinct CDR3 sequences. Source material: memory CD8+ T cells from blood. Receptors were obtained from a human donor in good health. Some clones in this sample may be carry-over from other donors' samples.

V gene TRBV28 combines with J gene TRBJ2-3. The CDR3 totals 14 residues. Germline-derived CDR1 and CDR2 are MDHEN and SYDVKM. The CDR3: CASSSSTHPDTQYF. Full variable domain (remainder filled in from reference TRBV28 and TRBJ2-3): DVKVTQSSRYLVKRTGEKVFLECVQDMDHENMFWYRQDPGLGLRLIYFSYDVKMKEKGDIPEGYSVSREKKERFSLILESASTNQTSMYLCASSSSTHPDTQYFGPGTRLTVL.

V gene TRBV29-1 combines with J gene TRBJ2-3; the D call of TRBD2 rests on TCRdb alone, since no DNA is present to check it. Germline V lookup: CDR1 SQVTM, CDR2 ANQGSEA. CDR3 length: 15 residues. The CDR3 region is CSAGLAGGITDTQYF.

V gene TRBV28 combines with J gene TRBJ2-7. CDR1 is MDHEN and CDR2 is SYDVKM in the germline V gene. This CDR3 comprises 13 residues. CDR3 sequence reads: CASSLRDSYEQYF.

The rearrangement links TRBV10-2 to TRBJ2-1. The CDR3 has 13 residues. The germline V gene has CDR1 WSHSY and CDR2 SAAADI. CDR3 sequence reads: CASSDYSYNEQFF.

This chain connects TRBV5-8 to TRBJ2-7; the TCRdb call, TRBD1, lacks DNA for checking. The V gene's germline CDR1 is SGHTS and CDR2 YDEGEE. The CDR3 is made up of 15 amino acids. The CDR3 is CASSLGVTGGHEQYF. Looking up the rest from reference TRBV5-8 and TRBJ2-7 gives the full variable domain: EAGVTQSPTHLIKTRGQQATLRCSPISGHTSVYWYQQALGLGLQFLLWYDEGEERNRGNFPPRFSGRQFPNYSSELNVNALELEDSALYLCASSLGVTGGHEQYFGPGTRLTVT.

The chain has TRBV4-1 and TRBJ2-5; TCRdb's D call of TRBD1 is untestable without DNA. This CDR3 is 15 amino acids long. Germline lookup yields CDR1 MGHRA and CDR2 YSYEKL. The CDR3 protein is CASSQEGGGIETQYF.

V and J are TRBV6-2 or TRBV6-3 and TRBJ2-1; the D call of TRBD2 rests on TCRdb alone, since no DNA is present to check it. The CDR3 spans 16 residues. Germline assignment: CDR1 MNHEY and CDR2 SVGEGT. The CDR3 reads CASSYPGTTRPKGQFF.